This T cell receptor beta chain was profiled in a study of blood T cells in healthy people across ages (dated by TCRdb to about 2015). Background for the entire study: Template switching captured roughly one uniquely barcoded TCR beta cDNA molecule per two T cells in model experiments. To track age-related changes in TCR beta repertoire diversity, the study relied on deep sequencing normalized with unique cDNA molecular identifiers. To avoid experimental bias, donors of different ages were randomly spread across the sequencing lanes. For two donors (one aged 18 to 29 and one aged 80 or older), the study analyzed two additional independent replicas of 1 million unique cDNA reads from the same blood draw. Four age groups were formed from the donors: young (average around 15 years), middle-aged (roughly 38), aged (more than 55) and long-lived (about 75).

Remarks on this clonotype: Its antigen is not yet known. The record has no base qualities; no much larger clone is one base away.

Here is what the overall study found, with its caveats: Estimates of total diversity based on one million sequenced T cells were regarded as lower bounds and as underestimates. Because profiling used bulk unsorted PBMCs, naive and antigen-experienced compartments could not be compared conclusively. Observed TCR beta diversity per million T cells fell roughly linearly with age, and a significant reduction was already apparent by age around 36. Observed TCR beta diversity correlated strongly with the percentage of naive T cells measured by flow cytometry. Compared with the aged group, more naive CD4+ T cells, fewer expanded clones and increased TCR diversity were shown by the long-lived group, suggesting age selection. Because the CMV infection status of the donors was unknown, age-related changes in expanded clonotypes may potentially have been confounded.

Donors were a few dozen systemically healthy Caucasian individuals from Russia aged roughly 6 to 90 years. Roughly 10 milliliters of peripheral blood were drawn from each donor into EDTA-treated Vacutainer tubes. Ficoll-Paque density-gradient centrifugation was used to isolate PBMCs, with at least 6 million per sample. Trizol reagent was used to extract total RNA from the PBMCs, yielding at least 6 micrograms per sample. Naive CD45RAhigh/CD27high T cell percentages were measured by flow cytometry on a PBMC aliquot from every donor. Library preparation was by 5' RACE. Sequenced using an Illumina HiSeq 2500. The second PCR ran for about 6 to 12 cycles and used a J-beta primer mix along with a sample-barcoded 5' primer. A unique molecular identifier was introduced onto each TCR beta cDNA molecule by a template-switch 5' adaptor carrying 12 random nucleotides. Each sample yielded at least 3 million CDR3-containing paired-end reads. The Mint cDNA synthesis kit, primed by a TRBC-specific oligonucleotide, was used to synthesize first-strand cDNA from all RNA. All cDNA was treated with uracil-DNA glycosylase and then went through a first 18-cycle PCR with the universal primers M1SS and BC2_uni_R. In the source study's methods: For normalization, 1 million high-quality reads, each with a distinct molecular identifier, were randomly selected from each sample. Instead of being binned into consensus sequences, reads with shared molecular identifiers were discarded. MiTCR, set to a Q25 quality threshold and the strictest error-elimination algorithm, was used for CDR3 identification, clonotype clustering and error correction. A nonparametric unseen species model using Euler transformation provided a lower-bound estimate of total TCR beta diversity. TCRdb ran its own pipeline on the public reads, namely fastp trimming at Q25 and MiXCR clone calling, and kept in-frame beta chains. CDR3 protein sequences are deduplicated, and each keeps its most common genes and DNA. It is TCRdb's table, rather than the study itself, that gives the V and J calls and clone size. A total of roughly 1,500,000 distinct CDR3 sequences appear in this sample, roughly 30% of them only once. The ten largest clones take up about 11% of the sample.

This receptor was identified in a woman in her 30s in good health. The specimen sequenced was blood.

The CDR3 is CASSLVGPGQGLAFF. The DNA sequence follows: TGTGCCAGCAGCTTAGTGGGTCCGGGACAGGGGCTGGCTTTCTTT. The rearrangement combines TRBV7-9 with TRBJ1-1; a stretch of 10 junction bases matches TRBD1. CDR1 and CDR2 (SEHNR, FQNEAQ) derive from the germline V gene (reference sequence). After removal of 1 base from V and 11 bases from J, the junction retains 10 bases not matched to a gene. Taken from cysteine to phenylalanine, the CDR3 has 15 residues. The kept DNA is CDR3 alone, 45 bases in frame from the first base. With the portions outside the CDR3 filled from the reference TRBV7-9 and TRBJ1-1 genes, the complete variable region becomes DTGVSQNPRHKITKRGQNVTFRCDPISEHNRLYWYRQTLGQGPEFLTYFQNEAQLEKSRLLSDRFSAERPKGSFSTLEIQRTEQGDSAMYLCASSLVGPGQGLAFFGQGTRLTVV.